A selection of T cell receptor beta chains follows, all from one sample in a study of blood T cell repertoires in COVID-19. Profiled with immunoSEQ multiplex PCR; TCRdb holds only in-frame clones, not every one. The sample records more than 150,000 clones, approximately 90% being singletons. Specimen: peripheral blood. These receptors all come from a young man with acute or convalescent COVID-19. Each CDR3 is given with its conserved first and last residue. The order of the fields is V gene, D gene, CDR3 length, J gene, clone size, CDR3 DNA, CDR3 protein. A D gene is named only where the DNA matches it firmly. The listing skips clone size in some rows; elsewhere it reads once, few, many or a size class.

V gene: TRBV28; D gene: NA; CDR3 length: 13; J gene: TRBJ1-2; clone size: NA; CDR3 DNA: TGTGCCAGCAGTAGTAGCCTATCCTATGGCTACACCTTC; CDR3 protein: CASSSSLSYGYTF
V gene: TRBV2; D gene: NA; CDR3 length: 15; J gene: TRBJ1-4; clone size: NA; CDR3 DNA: TGTGCCAGCAGTAAGGGGTTAGGGTCGAATGAAAAACTGTTTTTT; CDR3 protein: CASSKGLGSNEKLFF
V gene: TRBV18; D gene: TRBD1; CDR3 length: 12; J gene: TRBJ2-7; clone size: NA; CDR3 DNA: TGTGCCAGCTCGGGGACAGGGGACGAGCAGTACTTC; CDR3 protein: CASSGTGDEQYF
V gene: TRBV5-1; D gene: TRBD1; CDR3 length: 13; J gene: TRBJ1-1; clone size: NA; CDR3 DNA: TGCGCCAGCAGCCTGACAGGGTTTTGGGAAGCTTTCTTT; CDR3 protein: CASSLTGFWEAFF
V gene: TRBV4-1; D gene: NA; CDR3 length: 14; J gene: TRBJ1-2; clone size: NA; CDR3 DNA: TGCGCCAGCAGCCAAGATCAGGGAAATCTGGGCTACACCTTC; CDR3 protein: CASSQDQGNLGYTF
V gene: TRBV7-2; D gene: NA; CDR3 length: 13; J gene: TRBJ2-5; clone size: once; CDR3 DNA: TGTGCCAGCAGCTCACCACCCCAGGAGACCCAGTACTTC; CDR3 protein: CASSSPPQETQYF
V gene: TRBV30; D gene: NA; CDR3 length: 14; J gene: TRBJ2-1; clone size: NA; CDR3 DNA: TGTGCCTGGACCGGGTTTAGCTACTACAATGAGCAGTTCTTC; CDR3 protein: CAWTGFSYYNEQFF
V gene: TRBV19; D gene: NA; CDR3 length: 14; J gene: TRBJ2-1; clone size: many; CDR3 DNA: TGTGCCAGTAGCCGGACTACTGACTACAATGAGCAGTTCTTC; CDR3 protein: CASSRTTDYNEQFF
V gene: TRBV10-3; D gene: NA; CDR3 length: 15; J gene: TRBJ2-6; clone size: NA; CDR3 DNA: TGTGCCACCCAGAGCGGTCAGCGTGGGGCCAACGTCCTGACTTTC; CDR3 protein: CATQSGQRGANVLTF
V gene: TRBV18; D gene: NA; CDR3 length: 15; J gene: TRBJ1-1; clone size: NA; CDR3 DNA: TGTGCCAGCTCACCCAGCGCTACTATGAACACTGAAGCTTTCTTT; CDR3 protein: CASSPSATMNTEAFF
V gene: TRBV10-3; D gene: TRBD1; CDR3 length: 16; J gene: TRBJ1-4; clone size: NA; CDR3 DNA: TGTGCCACCAGCGAGGTAGACAGGGGGAGGAATGAAAAACTGTTTTTT; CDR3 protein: CATSEVDRGRNEKLFF
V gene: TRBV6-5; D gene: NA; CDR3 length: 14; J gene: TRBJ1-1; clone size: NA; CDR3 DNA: TGTGCCAGCAGCCGGTCGAATTGGAACACTGAAGCTTTCTTT; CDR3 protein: CASSRSNWNTEAFF
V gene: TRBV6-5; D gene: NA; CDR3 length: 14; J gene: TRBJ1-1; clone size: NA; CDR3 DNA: TGTGCCAGGTTAAAAGTAGCCCCTAACACTGAAGCTTTCTTT; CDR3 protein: CARLKVAPNTEAFF
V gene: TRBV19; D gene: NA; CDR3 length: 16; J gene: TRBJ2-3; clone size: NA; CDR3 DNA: TGTGCCAGTAGCCCCCGGACAGTAATGGGCACAGATACGCAGTATTTT; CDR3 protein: CASSPRTVMGTDTQYF
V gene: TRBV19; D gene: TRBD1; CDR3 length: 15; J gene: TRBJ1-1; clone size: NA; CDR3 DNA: TGTGCCAGTAGTCTAGGACAGGGAGCGAACACTGAAGCTTTCTTT; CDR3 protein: CASSLGQGANTEAFF
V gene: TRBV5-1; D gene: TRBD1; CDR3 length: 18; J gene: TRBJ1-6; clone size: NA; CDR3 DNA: TGCGCCAGCAGCTTGGGTTCAGGGGGGTGGTCCTATAATTCACCCCTCCACTTT; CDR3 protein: CASSLGSGGWSYNSPLHF
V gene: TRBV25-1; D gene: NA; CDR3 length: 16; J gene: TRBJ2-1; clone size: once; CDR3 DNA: TGTGCCAGCAGTGAAGAGGCAGGGGTATCCTACAATGAGCAGTTCTTC; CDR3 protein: CASSEEAGVSYNEQFF
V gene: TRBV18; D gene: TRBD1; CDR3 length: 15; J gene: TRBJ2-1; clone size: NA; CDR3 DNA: TGTGCCAGCTCACTCCGGGACAGGGGTTCGAATGAGCAGTTCTTC; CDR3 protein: CASSLRDRGSNEQFF
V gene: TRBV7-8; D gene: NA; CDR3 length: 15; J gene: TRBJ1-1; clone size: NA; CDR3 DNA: TGTGCCAGCAGCCTCGGGGGGGGCATGAACACTGAAGCTTTCTTT; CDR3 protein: CASSLGGGMNTEAFF
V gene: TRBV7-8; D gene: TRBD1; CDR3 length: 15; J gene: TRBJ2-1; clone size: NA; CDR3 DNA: TGTGCCAGCAGCAAAGTACCGGGACAGGGTGGTGAGCAGTTCTTC; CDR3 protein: CASSKVPGQGGEQFF
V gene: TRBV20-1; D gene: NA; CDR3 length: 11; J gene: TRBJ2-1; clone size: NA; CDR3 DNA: TGCAGTGCCACCCCGGACAATGAGCAGTTCTTC; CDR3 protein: CSATPDNEQFF
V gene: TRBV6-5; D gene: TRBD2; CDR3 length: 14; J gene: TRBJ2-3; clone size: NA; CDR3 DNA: TGTGCCAGCAAGCCTAGCGGGGGGTTGGATACGCAGTATTTT; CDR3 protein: CASKPSGGLDTQYF
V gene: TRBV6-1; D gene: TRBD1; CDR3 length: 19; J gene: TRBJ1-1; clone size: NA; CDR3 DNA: TGTGCCAGCAGTGAAGGCCCAGGGACAGCCCTACAACTGAACACTGAAGCTTTCTTT; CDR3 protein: CASSEGPGTALQLNTEAFF
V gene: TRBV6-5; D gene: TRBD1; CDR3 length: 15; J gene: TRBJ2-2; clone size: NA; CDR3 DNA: TGTGCCAGCGAATCAGGGGGCTGGTACACCGGGGAGCTGTTTTTT; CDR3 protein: CASESGGWYTGELFF
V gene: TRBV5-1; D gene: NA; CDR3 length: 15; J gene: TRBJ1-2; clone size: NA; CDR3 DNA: TGCGCCAGCAGCTTGGCGGACAGAGTACGGTATGGCTACACCTTC; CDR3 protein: CASSLADRVRYGYTF
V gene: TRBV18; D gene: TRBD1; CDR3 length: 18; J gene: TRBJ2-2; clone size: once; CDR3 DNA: TGTGCCAGCTCACCCGAAACTTTTGCTGGGACAGGGCCCGGGGAGCTGTTTTTT; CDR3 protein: CASSPETFAGTGPGELFF
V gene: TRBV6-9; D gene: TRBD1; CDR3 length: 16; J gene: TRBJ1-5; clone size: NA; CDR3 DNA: TGTGCCAGCATTTCCCCTTCACAGGGGGTTACTCAGCCCCAGCATTTT; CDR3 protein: CASISPSQGVTQPQHF
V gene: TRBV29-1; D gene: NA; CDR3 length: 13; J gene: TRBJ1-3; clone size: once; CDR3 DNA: TGCAGCGTTGAGGGCCCCTCTGGAAACACCATATATTTT; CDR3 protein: CSVEGPSGNTIYF
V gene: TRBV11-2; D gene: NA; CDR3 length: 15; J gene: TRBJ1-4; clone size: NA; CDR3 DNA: TGTGCCAGCAGCTTAGGAGTCAGACTTAATGAAAAACTGTTTTTT; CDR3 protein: CASSLGVRLNEKLFF
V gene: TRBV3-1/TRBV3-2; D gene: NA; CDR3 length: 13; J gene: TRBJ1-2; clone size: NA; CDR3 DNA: TGTGCCAGCAGCCAACAGGGGAACTATGGCTACACCTTC; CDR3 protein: CASSQQGNYGYTF
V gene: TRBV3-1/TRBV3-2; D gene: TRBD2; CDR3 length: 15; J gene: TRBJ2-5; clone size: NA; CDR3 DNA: TGTGCCAGCAGCTTAGCGGGGGGGCCGGGTGAGACCCAGTACTTC; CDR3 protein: CASSLAGGPGETQYF
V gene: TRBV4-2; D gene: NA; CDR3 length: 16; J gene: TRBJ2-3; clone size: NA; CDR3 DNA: TGTGCCAGCAGCCAAGATCGGCGGCAGTCCACAGATACGCAGTATTTT; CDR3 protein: CASSQDRRQSTDTQYF
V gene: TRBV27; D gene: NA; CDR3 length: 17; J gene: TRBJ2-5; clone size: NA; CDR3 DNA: TGTGCCAGCAGCCCCGGGGGACTCCGCGACCTTGACGTGACCCAGTACTTC; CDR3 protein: CASSPGGLRDLDVTQYF
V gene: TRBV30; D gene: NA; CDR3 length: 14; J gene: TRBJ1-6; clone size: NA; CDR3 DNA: TGTGCCTGGAGTGGGGTAGGGGGGGTATCACCCCTCCACTTT; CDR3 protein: CAWSGVGGVSPLHF
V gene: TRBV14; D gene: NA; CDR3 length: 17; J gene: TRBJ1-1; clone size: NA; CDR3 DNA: TGTGCCAGCAGCCAATTTCCCCCAGGGTTGGGGAACACTGAAGCTTTCTTT; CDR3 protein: CASSQFPPGLGNTEAFF
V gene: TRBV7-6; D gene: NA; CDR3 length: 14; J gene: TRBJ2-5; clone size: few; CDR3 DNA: TGTGCCAGCAGCTTATCGCGCCGTCAAGAGACCCAGTACTTC; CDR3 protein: CASSLSRRQETQYF
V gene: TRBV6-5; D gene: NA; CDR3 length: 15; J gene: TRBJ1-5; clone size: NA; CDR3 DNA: TGTGCCAGCAGGGATCAGAGGTTCGGCAATCAGCCCCAGCATTTT; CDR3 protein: CASRDQRFGNQPQHF
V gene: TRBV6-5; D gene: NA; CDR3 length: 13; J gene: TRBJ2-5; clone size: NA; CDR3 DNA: TGTGCCAGCAGTCGAACAGGGTCGGAGACCCAGTACTTC; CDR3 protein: CASSRTGSETQYF
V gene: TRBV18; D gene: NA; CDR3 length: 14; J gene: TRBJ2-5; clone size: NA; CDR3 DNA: TGTGCCAGCTCCGACCGGGACAACCAAGAGACCCAGTACTTC; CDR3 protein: CASSDRDNQETQYF
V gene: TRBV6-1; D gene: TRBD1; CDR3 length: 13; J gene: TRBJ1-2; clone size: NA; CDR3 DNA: TGTGCCAGCAGTGATCCGACAGGGGTTGGCTACACCTTC; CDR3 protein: CASSDPTGVGYTF
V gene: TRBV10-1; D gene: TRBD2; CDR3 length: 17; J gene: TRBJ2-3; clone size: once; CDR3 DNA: TGCGCCAGCAGTGAGTCACTAGCGGGGGGCCGCACAGATACGCAGTATTTT; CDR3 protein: CASSESLAGGRTDTQYF
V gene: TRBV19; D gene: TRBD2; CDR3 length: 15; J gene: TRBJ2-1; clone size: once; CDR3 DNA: TGTGCCAGTAGCCTAACTAGCGGGGGGGCCAATGAGCAGTTCTTC; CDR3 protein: CASSLTSGGANEQFF
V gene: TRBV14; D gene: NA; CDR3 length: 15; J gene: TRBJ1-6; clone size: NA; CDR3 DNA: TGTGCCAGCAGCCAAGGGGCACGTCAGAATTCACCCCTCCACTTT; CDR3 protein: CASSQGARQNSPLHF
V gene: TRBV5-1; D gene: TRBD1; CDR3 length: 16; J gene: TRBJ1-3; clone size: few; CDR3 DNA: TGCGCCAGCAGCGTTACAGGGGGGAGCTCTGGAAACACCATATATTTT; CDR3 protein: CASSVTGGSSGNTIYF
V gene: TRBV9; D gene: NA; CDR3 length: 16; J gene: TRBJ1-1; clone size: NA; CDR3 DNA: TGTGCCAGCAGCGTAGGGGTTGAGGCTTTGATGACTGAAGCTTTCTTT; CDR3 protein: CASSVGVEALMTEAFF